This entry lists 2 T cell receptor beta chains sequenced from one sample in a study of cytomegalovirus exposure and HLA in healthy donors. The PCR contained 60 Vbeta and 13 Jbeta primers. Profiling relied on immunoSEQ multiplex PCR, and the TCRdb table lists in-frame clones only, not all of them. Here the sample spans roughly 100,000 clones, roughly 85% being singletons. Sequencing used PBMCs. The origin of the receptors is a man aged 55-75 years in good health and CMV-seropositive.

J is TRBJ1-2 and V is TRBV9; weak D call: TRBD1 (6 bases). V gave up 0 bases and J gave up 3 bases, with 6 bases separating them. There are 13 residues in the CDR3. CDR1 is SGDLS and CDR2 is YYNGEE in the germline V gene. The CDR3: CASSVDRDYGYTF. CDR3 sequence (DNA): TGTGCCAGCAGCGTAGACAGGGACTATGGCTACACCTTC.

The table lists this clone with a count of one. The rearrangement uses TRBV5-1 and TRBJ2-7; TRBD1 matches 7 bases. Germline trimming cut 0 bases from V and 6 bases from J; bases unmatched to any gene: 9. Germline CDR1 SGHRS, CDR2 YFSETQ. The CDR3 runs 15 residues. CDR3 sequence reads: CASSLGGGGYREQYF. CDR3 bases: TGCGCCAGCAGCTTGGGAGGGGGCGGGTATCGCGAGCAGTACTTC.